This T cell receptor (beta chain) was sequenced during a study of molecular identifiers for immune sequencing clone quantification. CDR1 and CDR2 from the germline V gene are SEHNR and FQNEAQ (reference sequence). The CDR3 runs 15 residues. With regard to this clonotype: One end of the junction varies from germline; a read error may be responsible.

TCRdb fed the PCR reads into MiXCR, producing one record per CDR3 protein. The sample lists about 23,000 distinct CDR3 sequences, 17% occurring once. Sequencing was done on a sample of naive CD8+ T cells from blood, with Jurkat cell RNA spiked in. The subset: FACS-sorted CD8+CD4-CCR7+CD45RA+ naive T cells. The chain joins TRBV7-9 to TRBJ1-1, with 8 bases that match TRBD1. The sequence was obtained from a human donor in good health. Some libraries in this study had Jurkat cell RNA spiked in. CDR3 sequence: CASSRTQGVDTKAFF. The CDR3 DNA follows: TGTGCCAGCAGCCGGACACAGGGGGTCGACACTAAAGCTTTCTTT. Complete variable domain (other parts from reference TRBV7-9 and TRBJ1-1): DTGVSQNPRHKITKRGQNVTFRCDPISEHNRLYWYRQTLGQGPEFLTYFQNEAQLEKSRLLSDRFSAERPKGSFSTLEIQRTEQGDSAMYLCASSRTQGVDTKAFFGQGTRLTVV.